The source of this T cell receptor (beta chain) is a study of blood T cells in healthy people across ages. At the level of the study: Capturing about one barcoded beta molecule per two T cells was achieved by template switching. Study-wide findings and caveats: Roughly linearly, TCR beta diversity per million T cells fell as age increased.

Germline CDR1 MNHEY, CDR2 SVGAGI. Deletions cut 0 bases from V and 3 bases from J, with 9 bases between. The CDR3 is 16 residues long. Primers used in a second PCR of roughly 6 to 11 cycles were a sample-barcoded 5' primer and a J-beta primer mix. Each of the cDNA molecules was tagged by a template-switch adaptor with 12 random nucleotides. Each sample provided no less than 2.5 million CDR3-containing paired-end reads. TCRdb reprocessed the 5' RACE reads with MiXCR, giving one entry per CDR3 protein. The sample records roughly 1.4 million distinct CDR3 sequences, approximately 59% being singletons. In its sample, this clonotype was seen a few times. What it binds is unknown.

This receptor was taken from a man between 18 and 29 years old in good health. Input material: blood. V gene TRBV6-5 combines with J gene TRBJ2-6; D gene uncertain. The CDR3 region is CASSYSVSNGANVLTF. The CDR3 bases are TGTGCCAGCAGTTACTCGGTGTCGAATGGGGCCAACGTCCTGACTTTC.